This paragraph reports one T cell receptor beta chain. What it binds is not known. This record comes from a study of regulatory T cells in long-lasting Graves disease. Background on the study: Over 5 years on antithyroid drugs plus positive TSH receptor antibodies marked Graves' disease as persistent. Findings and caveats of the study: The study found TRBV28, TRBJ1-2 and TRBJ2-5 favored in persistent disease.

V dropped 5 bases and J dropped 3; count of bases not matched to a gene: 13. This CDR3 comprises 18 residues. CDR1 is KGHDR and CDR2 is SFDVKD in the germline V gene. Time point indicated: persistent/refractory GD, antithyroid drugs over 5 years with positive TRAb. The TCR library was made from RNA that had been extracted from PBMCs in TRIzol. The authors diagnosed Graves' disease using American Thyroid Association guidelines. The peripheral blood volume drawn was 7.5 to 9.5 milliliters, and it was collected into EDTA tubes. Assembly of TCR beta libraries relied on iRepertoire HTBI primers together with Arm-PCR of CDR3 regions. TCRdb re-called the multiplex PCR reads with MiXCR, one entry per CDR3 protein. This repertoire shows over 450,000 distinct CDR3 sequences, under 25% found once; its top ten account for around 7%.

The rearrangement links TRBV24-1 to TRBJ2-3; 10 positions match TRBD2. Specimen: peripheral blood mononuclear cells (PBMCs), collected when the disease was refractory, from a patient treated with antithyroid drugs. This receptor was taken from a female donor with Graves disease. The CDR3 DNA sequence: TGTGCCACCAGTGTCCCGGAGGCTAGCGGGAGTGAGACAGATACGCAGTATTTT. It yields the protein CATSVPEASGSETDTQYF.